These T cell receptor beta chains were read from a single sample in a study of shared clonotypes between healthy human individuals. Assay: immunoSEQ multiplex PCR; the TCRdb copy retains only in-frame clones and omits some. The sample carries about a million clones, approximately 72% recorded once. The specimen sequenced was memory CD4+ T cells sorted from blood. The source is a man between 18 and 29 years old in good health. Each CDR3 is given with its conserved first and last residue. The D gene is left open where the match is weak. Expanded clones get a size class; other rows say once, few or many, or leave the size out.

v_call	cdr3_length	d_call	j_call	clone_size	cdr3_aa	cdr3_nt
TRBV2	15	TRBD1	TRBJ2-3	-	CASSENRQGRGTQYF	TGTGCCAGCAGTGAAAACCGACAGGGTAGGGGTACGCAGTATTTT
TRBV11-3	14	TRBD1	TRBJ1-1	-	CASSATTGGTEAFF	TGTGCCAGCAGCGCCACTACAGGGGGCACTGAAGCTTTCTTT
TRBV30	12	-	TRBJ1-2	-	CACFSDSYGYTF	TGTGCCTGTTTCTCTGACAGCTATGGCTACACCTTC
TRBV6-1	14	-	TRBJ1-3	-	CASGDKGSGNTIYF	TGTGCCAGCGGAGATAAAGGCTCTGGAAACACCATATATTTT
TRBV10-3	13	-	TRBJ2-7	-	CAISPSGAYEQYF	TGTGCCATCAGTCCCTCCGGGGCCTACGAGCAGTACTTC
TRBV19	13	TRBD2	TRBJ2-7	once	CASSALAGYEQYF	TGTGCCAGTAGTGCGCTAGCGGGGTACGAGCAGTACTTC
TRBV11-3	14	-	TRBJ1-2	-	CASSSKERNYGYTF	TGTGCCAGCAGCTCGAAGGAACGGAACTATGGCTACACCTTC
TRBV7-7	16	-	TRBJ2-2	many	CASSLVGGDPTGELFF	TGTGCTAGCAGCTTAGTAGGCGGGGACCCAACCGGGGAGCTGTTTTTT
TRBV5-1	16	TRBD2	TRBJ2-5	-	CASSLGTSGTWETQYF	TGCGCCAGCAGCTTAGGGACTAGCGGGACGTGGGAGACCCAGTACTTC
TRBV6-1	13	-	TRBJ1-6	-	CASTRESNSPLHF	TGTGCCAGCACCCGGGAGAGCAATTCACCCCTCCACTTT
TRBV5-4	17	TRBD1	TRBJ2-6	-	CASSSGTGRTGANVLTF	TGTGCCAGCAGCTCCGGGACAGGGAGAACTGGGGCCAACGTCCTGACTTTC
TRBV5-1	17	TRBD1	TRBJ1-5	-	CASSLGKGGGSNQPQHF	TGCGCCAGCAGCTTGGGTAAAGGGGGCGGGAGCAATCAGCCCCAGCATTTT
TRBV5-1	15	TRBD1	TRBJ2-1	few	CASSLSTGVGNEQFF	TGCGCCAGCAGCTTAAGTACAGGGGTTGGCAATGAGCAGTTCTTC
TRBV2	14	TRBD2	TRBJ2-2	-	CASIAGGLTGELFF	TGTGCCAGCATAGCGGGGGGACTAACCGGGGAGCTGTTTTTT
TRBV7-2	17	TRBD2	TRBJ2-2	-	CASSKPGLAGYTGELFF	TGTGCCAGCAGCAAACCGGGACTAGCGGGATACACCGGGGAGCTGTTTTTT
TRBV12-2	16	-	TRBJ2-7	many	CASRLGTSRSPYEQYF	TGTGCAAGTCGCTTAGGGACTAGTAGAAGCCCCTACGAGCAGTACTTC
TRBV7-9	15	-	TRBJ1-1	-	CASSFTQGSGTEAFF	TGTGCCAGCAGCTTTACACAGGGTAGTGGCACTGAAGCTTTCTTT
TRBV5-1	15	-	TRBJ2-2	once	CASSLGGRNTGELFF	TGCGCCAGCAGCCTCGGGGGGCGGAACACCGGGGAGCTGTTTTTT
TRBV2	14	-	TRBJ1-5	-	CASSGGPGNQPQHF	TGTGCCAGCAGTGGGGGACCGGGCAATCAGCCCCAGCATTTT
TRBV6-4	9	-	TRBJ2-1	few	CARNNEQFF	TGTGCCAGAAACAATGAGCAGTTCTTC
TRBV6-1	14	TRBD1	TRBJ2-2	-	CASSGQGATGELFF	TGTGCCAGCAGCGGACAGGGGGCTACCGGGGAGCTGTTTTTT
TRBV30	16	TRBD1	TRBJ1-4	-	CAWSVLIGTGNEKLFF	TGTGCCTGGAGTGTACTGATTGGGACAGGGAATGAAAAACTGTTTTTT
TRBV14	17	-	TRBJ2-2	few	CASSREHIGSLTGELFF	TGTGCCAGCAGCCGAGAACACATCGGCAGTTTAACCGGGGAGCTGTTTTTT
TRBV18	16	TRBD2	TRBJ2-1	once	CASSPGLAGGPSEQFF	TGTGCCAGCTCACCCGGACTAGCGGGAGGGCCGAGTGAGCAGTTCTTC
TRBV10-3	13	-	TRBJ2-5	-	CATSDSNQETQYF	TGTGCCACCTCCGACAGTAACCAAGAGACCCAGTACTTC
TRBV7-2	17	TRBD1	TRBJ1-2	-	CASSPQTGGGFRDGYTF	TGTGCCAGCAGCCCACAGACAGGGGGTGGGTTTCGGGATGGCTACACCTTC
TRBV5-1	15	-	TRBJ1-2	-	CASSYTDRANYGYTF	TGCGCCAGCAGCTATACGGACCGAGCTAACTATGGCTACACCTTC
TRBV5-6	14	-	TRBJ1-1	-	CASSFGRLNTEAFF	TGTGCCAGCAGCTTCGGACGGCTGAACACTGAAGCTTTCTTT
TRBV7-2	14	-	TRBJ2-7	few	CASSVGQGSHEQYF	TGTGCCAGCAGCGTGGGTCAGGGCTCCCACGAGCAGTACTTC
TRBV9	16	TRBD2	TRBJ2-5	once	CASSVQISGGQETQYF	TGTGCCAGCAGCGTTCAGATTAGCGGGGGACAAGAGACCCAGTACTTC
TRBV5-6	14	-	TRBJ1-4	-	CASTLTAANEKLFF	TGTGCCAGCACCCTGACGGCGGCTAATGAAAAACTGTTTTTT
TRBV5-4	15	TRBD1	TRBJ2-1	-	CASSLDRGRLNEQFF	TGTGCCAGCAGCTTGGACAGGGGGCGCCTCAATGAGCAGTTCTTC
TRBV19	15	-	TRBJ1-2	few	CASSMTSGTNYGYTF	TGTGCCAGTAGCATGACTTCCGGGACAAACTATGGCTACACCTTC
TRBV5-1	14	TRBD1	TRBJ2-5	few	CASGRTGGMETQYF	TGCGCCAGCGGACGGACAGGGGGCATGGAGACCCAGTACTTC
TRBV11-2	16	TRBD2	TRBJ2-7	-	CASSLTRLAISTEQYF	TGTGCCAGCAGCCTTACCCGACTAGCGATATCCACGGAGCAGTACTTC
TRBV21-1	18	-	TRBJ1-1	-	CASSKPSQGDRWRTEAFF	TGTGCCAGCAGCAAGCCGTCTCAAGGCGACCGTTGGAGGACTGAAGCTTTCTTT
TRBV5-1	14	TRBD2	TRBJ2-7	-	CASSPGLAAYEQYF	TGCGCCAGCAGCCCAGGACTAGCCGCCTACGAGCAGTACTTC
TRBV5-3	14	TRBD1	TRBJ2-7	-	CARSPDRTSYEQYF	TGTGCCAGAAGCCCGGACAGGACCTCCTACGAGCAGTACTTC
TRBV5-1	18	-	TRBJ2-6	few	CASSLGGSAGSGANVLTF	TGCGCCAGCAGCTTGGGAGGGTCGGCCGGCTCTGGGGCCAACGTCCTGACTTTC
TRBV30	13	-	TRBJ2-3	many	CAWSVAPTAAQYF	TGTGCCTGGAGTGTAGCCCCCACAGCCGCTCAGTATTTT
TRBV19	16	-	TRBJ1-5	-	CASSIGTERTSSSQHF	TGTGCCAGTAGTATAGGTACGGAAAGGACTAGTTCGTCCCAGCATTTT
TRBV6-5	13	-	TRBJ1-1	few	CASSYQGNTEAFF	TGTGCCAGCAGTTACCAGGGGAACACTGAAGCTTTCTTT
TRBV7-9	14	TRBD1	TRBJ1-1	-	CASSPGQGDTEAFF	TGTGCCAGCAGCCCCGGGCAGGGGGACACTGAAGCTTTCTTT
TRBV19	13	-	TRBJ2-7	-	CASSMEGAREQYF	TGTGCCAGTAGTATGGAGGGGGCGAGAGAGCAGTACTTC
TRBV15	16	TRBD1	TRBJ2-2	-	CATSSRDRGRPGELFF	TGTGCCACCAGCTCGCGGGACAGGGGGCGCCCCGGGGAGCTGTTTTTT
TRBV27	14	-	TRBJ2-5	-	CASSLLGTQETQYF	TGTGCCAGCAGTCTACTCGGGACCCAAGAGACCCAGTACTTC